The entry below gives a single T cell receptor beta chain sequence along with its context. The antigen this receptor binds is unknown. Base qualities are not provided; no much larger clone lies one nucleotide away. The data derive from a study of vaccination effects on CD4 cells after COVID-19 (dated by TCRdb to 2021 to 2024). Concerning the study at large: Post-vaccine samples across the study were collected a median of 72 days after the second dose, with a range of 14 to 241. In both COVID-19 convalescent patients and infection-naive vaccine recipients, the study compared SARS-CoV-2 spike-specific CD4+ TCR repertoires from before mRNA vaccination with those from after it. In the study, cultures from other donors were sequenced using the Oncomine TCR Beta short-read assay on an Illumina iSeq 100. Altogether, 10 COVID-19 convalescent patients and several SARS-CoV-2-naive healthy vaccine recipients made up the full study.

Unmatched junction bases come to 8, with V trimmed by 6 bases and J by 4 bases. The CDR3 goes from the cysteine to the phenylalanine over 14 residues. Just the 42-base CDR3 DNA is kept, in frame starting at base 1. CDR1 and CDR2 were assigned from the germline V gene as MNHEY and SVGAGI. Library preparation employed the immunoSEQ multiplex PCR assay. DNA from the cultured and isolated CD4+ T cells underwent TCR beta CDR3 sequencing. The published analysis was carried out like this. Non-productive TCR sequences were removed and reads were trimmed to the CDR3 region, keeping CDR3s of at least 7 amino acids. The MANAFEST web app was used to pick out antigen-specific clonotypes by comparing their expansion in peptide wells with that in reference cultures. To be called positive, a clone needed expansion at FDR<0.05 compared with the reference and with all other wells, an odds ratio greater than 5, and a frequency greater than 0.1% in two replicate wells. Cross-reactive clonotypes were defined as significantly expanded in SARS-CoV-2 spike wells and in at least one common cold coronavirus spike condition. Levenshtein distance calculated with the stringdist R package was used to assess CDR3 similarity, and unrooted trees were constructed with ape in R 3.6.1. This is the immuneACCESS table as TCRdb keeps it, with only in-frame sequences that have V and J called. A part of the clones is gone; compared with another copy, unresolved V genes explain less than half, and the rest is unexplained. The V and J calls and clone size are taken from that table; D and trimming were inferred from the DNA. This sample comprises approximately 70,000 clones, roughly four fifths of them detected only once. Together, the top ten hold approximately 1.3% of the sample.

The ViraFEST assay stimulated PBMC with viral peptide pools and then used TCR sequencing to identify antigen-specific CD4+ T cell clonotypes by expansion. After more than 9 days of culture, CD4+ T cells were isolated with the EasySep CD4+ T cell isolation kit. Each participant got two doses of an mRNA SARS-CoV-2 vaccine, either BNT162b2 or mRNA-1273. None of the healthy vaccine recipients had a prior SARS-CoV-2 infection, which was confirmed by nucleocapsid antibody tests that came back negative both before and after vaccination. Some 2.2 million PBMC per well were cultured in IMDM with approximately 5% human AB serum, 10 IU/ml IL-2 and gentamicin, plus 10 ug/ml peptides. Half of the culture medium was replaced with fresh IL-2-containing medium on days 3 and 7. Unless noted otherwise, every peptide stimulation condition was grown in triplicate wells. Using Ficoll-Paque Plus gradient centrifugation, PBMC were separated from whole blood and then either used fresh or cryopreserved at -140C. The spike proteins of SARS-CoV-2 and of the common cold coronaviruses HCoV-NL63, HCoV-OC43 and HCoV-229E were spanned by overlapping peptide pools. Genomic DNA was extracted from cultured CD4+ T cells with the QIAamp micro DNA kit.

Broader findings and caveats from the paper: In healthy vaccine recipients, vaccine-induced clones were almost all SARS-CoV-2 mono-reactive, with only 1 of 255 cross-reactive with common cold coronaviruses. Both infection-induced and vaccine-induced clones contracted markedly at late post-vaccination timepoints, which is consistent with waning T cell responses. Limitations of the study were the small number of convalescent patients and the absence of early post-infection timepoints.

The receptor chain draws on TRBV6-5 and TRBJ1-1, and 7 junctional nucleotides match TRBD1. The receptor was isolated from a human donor who received a COVID-19 vaccine. The sequencing used CD4+ T cells from PBMCs cultured with HCoV-229E spike peptides, collected after COVID-19 vaccination. Explained via the paper, the cell subset or site label denotes: HCoV-229E spike overlapping peptide pool stimulation. CDR3 region: CASRDRAGGTEAFF. The DNA is TGTGCCAGCAGAGACAGGGCCGGGGGCACTGAAGCTTTCTTT.